This record covers a single TCR beta chain. The data belong to a study of T cell changes during pregnancy in multiple sclerosis. Libraries were prepared by immunoSEQ multiplex PCR; TCRdb keeps only in-frame clonotypes and omits some of them. The repertoire includes around 56,000 clones, around 94% of them detected once, and about 2.6% sits in the top ten. This CDR3 has 14 residues. The V gene's germline CDR1 is MNHNS and CDR2 SASEGT. After removal of 5 bases from V and 6 bases from J, the junction contained 9 bases not matched to a gene. The sequence was collected from a female donor with multiple sclerosis, enrolled in a pregnancy study. The sample in question was CD8+ T cells from peripheral blood mononuclear cells, obtained after pregnancy. The chain recombines TRBV6-1 with TRBJ1-2, with 7 bases lining up with TRBD1. CDR3 coding DNA: TGTGCCAGCAGTAAACAGGGGAGGATGGATGGCTACACCTTC. It specifies CASSKQGRMDGYTF.